This T cell receptor (beta chain) came from a study of cytomegalovirus exposure and HLA in healthy donors. PCR used 60 Vbeta primers and 13 Jbeta primers. Sequencing used immunoSEQ multiplex PCR; TCRdb keeps in-frame clones, though not all of them. Of under 250,000 clones listed, roughly 80% are singletons. Material: PBMCs. The receptor was isolated from a male donor in good health and CMV-seronegative.

CDR3 sequence (DNA): TGTGCCAGCAGCCAAGTGTTTCCCCGTCCCTACAATGAGCAGTTCTTC. Its protein product is CASSQVFPRPYNEQFF. The genes are TRBV14 and TRBJ2-1; no definite D call. From germline, CDR1 is SGHDN and CDR2 FVKESK. V gave up 1 base and J gave up 2 bases, with 12 bases separating them. The CDR3 spans 16 residues.